Detailed here is one TCR beta chain. What antigen it recognizes has not been identified. The record has no base qualities; no much larger clone is one base away. The data stem from a study of blood T cell repertoires in COVID-19 (dated by TCRdb to about 2020). For context, the study as a whole: Recovered participants in ImmuneRACE Cohort 3 were defined by two consecutive negative NP/OP PCR tests, clearance by a healthcare professional, or resolution of symptoms. Samples from collaborators originated in the United States, Italy and Spain and spanned both the acute and convalescent phases of COVID-19. The prospective study material was composed of cDNA or gDNA derived from T cells, B-cell-depleted T cells, or PBMCs. The dataset comprised deeply sampled blood TCRbeta repertoires from subjects exposed to, actively infected with, or recovered from COVID-19. The repertoires were made available in a free public database intended to serve as a resource for research on the immune response to SARS-CoV-2. Samples were obtained from the ongoing ImmuneRACE study (first 160 participants) and from 950 to 1,500 subjects provided by 6 global collaborators. A de-identified subject ID, COVID-19 status, age in years and sex were almost always included in the sample metadata. Where available, HLA class I and class II types were obtained from metadata supplied by the sample provider rather than from assay-based typing.

TCRbeta CDR3 regions were amplified from genomic DNA by means of the immunoSEQ Assay, a bias-controlled multiplex PCR. Per the original workflow: The number of nucleated cells in each sample was estimated from the amplification of reference gene primers within the assay. Sequence reads were collapsed and filtered to measure the absolute abundance of every unique TCRbeta CDR3 rearrangement. Productive Simpson clonality was computed per sample as the square root of Simpson's diversity index over productive rearrangements. Entries here come from immuneACCESS through TCRdb and include only in-frame sequences with V and J called. Some clones fail to appear in such tables; in the studies checked, an unresolved V gene covers under half of the shortfall, and the cause of the remainder is unknown. V and J calls and clone size are copied from that table; D and trimming were computed from the DNA. The sample table shows around 300,000 clones, and more than 75% are seen once. The biggest ten clones account for under 2.5% of the sample.

In the prospective study, participants were roughly 18 to 100 years old, resided in approximately 22 geographic areas of the United States, and were enrolled through a virtual design. To assign participants to cohorts, the prospective study relied on clinical history that participants themselves reported in a screening survey and a study questionnaire. In the prospective study, mobile phlebotomists collected whole blood, serum and a nasopharyngeal or oropharyngeal swab from each participant. Additional blood draws and questionnaires over an approximately 2-month period could optionally be provided by prospective study participants. Before DNA extraction, blood samples from the prospective study were shipped at room temperature or frozen. Broad study findings and their caveats: The amount of clinical and demographic metadata varied by source and participant and was provided uncurated.

The CDR3 runs 16 residues from the cysteine to the phenylalanine. The CDR3 DNA has 48 bases and is translated from base 1. The germline V gene sets CDR1 to KGHSH and CDR2 to LQKENI. V and J lose 3 bases and 7 bases, and a span of 16 bases separates them. The V and J genes are TRBV18 and TRBJ1-6; the D gene is perhaps TRBD1, on 6 matching bases. This receptor was identified in a woman aged 60-75 years in a cohort exposed to, infected with or recovered from COVID-19 (not recorded which). The source material was PBMCs or T cells enriched from blood (not recorded which). The nucleotide sequence is TGTGCCAGCTCACCCCCTGGACAGACGACAAATTCACCCCTCCACTTT. This gives the protein CASSPPGQTTNSPLHF.